This T cell receptor (beta chain) stems from a study of blood T cell repertoires in COVID-19. On the study more broadly: Samples came from the United States, Italy and Spain, spanning acute and convalescent COVID-19. T cells, B-cell-depleted T cells, or PBMCs supplied cDNA or gDNA.

V was shortened by 0 bases and J by 3 bases, with 14 bases between the two germline ends. The CDR3 extends over 17 amino acids. The germline V gene has CDR1 MGHRA and CDR2 YSYEKL. In the original analysis: By means of reference gene primer amplification, nucleated cell counts were estimated. Profiled with immunoSEQ multiplex PCR; TCRdb holds only in-frame clones, not every one. The DNA was the basis for D and trimming; V, J and clone size are from that table. Among some 68,000 clones listed, approximately 88% were seen once. The V and J genes are TRBV4-1 and TRBJ2-2; D is possibly TRBD2 (6 bases). The receptor's source is a human donor in a cohort sampled during active COVID-19. Sequencing used peripheral blood. As DNA, the CDR3 is TGCGCCAGCAGCCAAGATAGGCGGGGAACGGACACCGGGGAGCTGTTTTTT. Amino acids: CASSQDRRGTDTGELFF.